This T cell receptor beta chain was observed in a study of CD8 T cells in ankylosing spondylitis. Regarding the study as a whole: Reports say disease-linked clones showed up significantly more in matched ankylosing spondylitis synovial fluid. Some motif variants were previously reported in reactive arthritis synovial fluid and blood. Characteristic of ankylosing spondylitis blood, it appeared, was a TCR beta motif comprising several highly homologous variants. With a CD8+ phenotype, disease-linked clones were relatively rare in peripheral blood.

It was by quantitative 5'-RACE with molecular barcodes that TCR beta libraries were made. TCRdb processed the 5' RACE reads anew with MiXCR; each CDR3 protein has one entry. The sample carries 650,000 to 800,000 distinct CDR3 sequences, around 20% recorded once. Regarding this clonotype: Its antigen is as yet unknown.

This TCR came from a male donor with ankylosing spondylitis. What was sequenced was blood, either unsorted or a sorted T cell fraction (not recorded which).

The CDR3 sequence is CASSLATDWGEKLFF. CDR3 coding DNA: TGTGCCAGCAGCTTAGCAACCGACTGGGGTGAAAAACTGTTTTTT. The V gene is TRBV11-2, the J gene TRBJ1-4; the D is unclear. V shed 1 base and J shed 7 bases, with 13 bases lying between them. The CDR3 is made up of 15 amino acids. CDR1 and CDR2 (germline): SGHAT, FQNNGV.